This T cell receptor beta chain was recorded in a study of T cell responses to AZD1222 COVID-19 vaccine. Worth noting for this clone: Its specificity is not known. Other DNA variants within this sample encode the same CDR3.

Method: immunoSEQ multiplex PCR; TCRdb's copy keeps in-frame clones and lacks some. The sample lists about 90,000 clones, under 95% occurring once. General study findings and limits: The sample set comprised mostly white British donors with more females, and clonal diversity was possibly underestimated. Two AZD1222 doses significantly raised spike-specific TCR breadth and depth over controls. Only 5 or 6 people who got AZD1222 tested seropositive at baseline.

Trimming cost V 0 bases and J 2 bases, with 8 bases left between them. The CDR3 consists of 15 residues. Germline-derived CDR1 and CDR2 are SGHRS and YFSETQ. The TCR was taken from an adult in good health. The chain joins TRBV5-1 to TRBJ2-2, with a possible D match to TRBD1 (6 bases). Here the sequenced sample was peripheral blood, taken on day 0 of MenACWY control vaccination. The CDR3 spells CASSLAGANTGELFF. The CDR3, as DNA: TGCGCCAGCAGCTTGGCAGGGGCAAACACCGGGGAGCTGTTTTTT.